One sample yielded the 11 T cell receptor beta chains listed below, sequenced in a study of blood T cell repertoires in COVID-19. The table came from immunoSEQ multiplex PCR; TCRdb's copy has only in-frame clones and leaves some out. The sample holds about 430,000 clones, over 75% seen once. The material sequenced was PBMCs or T cells enriched from blood (not recorded which). These receptors were obtained from a woman in her thirties with acute COVID-19.

The V call is TRBV28, the J call TRBJ1-3, with D perhaps matching TRBD1 (5 bases). The CDR3 has 16 amino acids. Germline CDR1 MDHEN, CDR2 SYDVKM. Trimming stripped 4 bases from V and 0 bases from J, with 13 bases between. The CDR3 reads CASSSAGRNSGNTIYF. The CDR3 nucleotides read TGTGCCAGCAGTTCGGCGGGACGCAACTCTGGAAACACCATATATTTT. Full variable domain (missing parts from reference TRBV28 and TRBJ1-3): DVKVTQSSRYLVKRTGEKVFLECVQDMDHENMFWYRQDPGLGLRLIYFSYDVKMKEKGDIPEGYSVSREKKERFSLILESASTNQTSMYLCASSSAGRNSGNTIYFGEGSWLTVV.

The chain couples TRBV6-6 to TRBJ2-7; 9 bases fit TRBD1. Germline CDR1 MNHNY, CDR2 SVGAGI (reference sequence). There are 15 residues in the CDR3. V lost 6 bases and J lost 3; bases outside the gene matches: 9. CDR3 region: CASRDKGQGLYEQYF. The CDR3 DNA reads TGTGCCAGCAGAGATAAGGGACAGGGACTCTACGAGCAGTACTTC.

This chain joins TRBV9 and TRBJ2-1; no clear D. V was clipped by 0 bases and J by 7 bases, with 11 bases between them. The germline CDR1 and CDR2 sequences are SGDLS and YYNGEE. This CDR3 comprises 14 residues. DNA for the CDR3: TGTGCCAGCAGCGTAGGACCAGCGTGGAATGAGCAGTTCTTC. It is translated as CASSVGPAWNEQFF. Supplemented by reference TRBV9 and TRBJ2-1, the full variable domain reads DSGVTQTPKHLITATGQRVTLRCSPRSGDLSVYWYQQSLDQGLQFLIQYYNGEERAKGNILERFSAQQFPDLHSELNLSSLELGDSALYFCASSVGPAWNEQFFGPGTRLTVL.

CDR3 sequence (DNA): TGTGCCAGCAGCGTGGGACAGAGGTCCTACAATGAGCAGTTCTTC. Protein product: CASSVGQRSYNEQFF. The rearrangement links TRBV2 to TRBJ2-1; 7 bases align to TRBD1. The CDR3 runs 15 residues. Germline lookup yields CDR1 SNHLY and CDR2 FYNNEI. V lost 6 bases and J lost 1; bases outside the gene matches: 6.

This clone was observed a few times. V and J are TRBV30 and TRBJ1-1; D is unresolved. Germline loops: CDR1 GTSNPN, CDR2 SVGIG (reference sequence). CDR3 length: 13 amino acids. With 3 bases removed from V and 1 base from J, the gap between germline ends came to 9 bases. The CDR3: CAWSDTANTEAFF. The CDR3, as DNA: TGTGCCTGGAGCGATACAGCGAACACTGAAGCTTTCTTT.

This chain connects TRBV11-2 to TRBJ1-5; TRBD1 agrees at 10 bases. Germline CDR1 SGHAT, CDR2 FQNNGV. The CDR3 length is 15 residues. With 5 bases clipped from V and 4 bases from J, the junction kept 5 bases outside the gene matches. The CDR3 region has the DNA TGTGCCAGCAGCCAAGGGACAGGGGTGAATCAGCCCCAGCATTTT. It encodes CASSQGTGVNQPQHF.

This sequence joins TRBV7-9 and TRBJ2-5, with D possibly TRBD2 on 7 matching bases. V shed 3 bases and J shed 5 bases, with 10 bases lying between them. CDR1 and CDR2 from the germline V gene are SEHNR and FQNEAQ (reference sequence). This CDR3 region has 13 residues. CDR3 nucleotide sequence: TGTGCCAGCAGCTTGGGGGGGCTGGAGACCCAGTACTTC. Translated, it gives CASSLGGLETQYF.

The chain uses TRBV7-2 and TRBJ2-2; D may be TRBD1 (6 bases). The V and J ends lost 4 bases and 5 bases respectively, with 20 bases between them. The germline gives CDR1 SGHTA, CDR2 FQGNSA. CDR3 length: 17 amino acids. CDR3 nucleotide sequence: TGTGCCAGCAGCTCTCGGACCGGGACAATAAAAACCGGGGAGCTGTTTTTT. Amino acid sequence: CASSSRTGTIKTGELFF.

The chain uses TRBV12-3 or TRBV12-4 and TRBJ1-5; the D is unclear. V shed 2 bases and J shed 6 bases, with 8 bases lying between them. The CDR3 has 13 amino acids. The DNA for the CDR3 is TGTGCCAGCAGTTTACAGGTATTTCAGCCCCAGCATTTT. It codes for CASSLQVFQPQHF.

This clone was counted only a few times. V usage is TRBV19 and J usage is TRBJ1-6; 11 nucleotides agree with TRBD1. This CDR3 spans 15 amino acids. V shed 0 bases and J 16 bases; nucleotides not matched to a gene: 8. Germline CDR1 and CDR2: LNHDA and SQIVND (reference sequence). CDR3 sequence (DNA): TGTGCCAGTAGTATAGATCCCGGACAGGGGGCGAAACTCCACTTT. Its protein is CASSIDPGQGAKLHF.

The chain joins TRBV11-2 to TRBJ2-7, with 7 nucleotides matching TRBD1. The CDR3 sequence is 14 residues long. Germline V gene lookup returns CDR1 SGHAT and CDR2 FQNNGV. V lost 1 base and J lost 4; bases outside the gene matches: 4. Here the CDR3 reads CASSLAGGRYEQYF. The CDR3 nucleotides read TGTGCCAGCAGCTTAGCAGGGGGTAGGTACGAGCAGTACTTC.